A selection of T cell receptor beta chains follows, all from one sample in a study of somatic mutations in cytotoxic T cells in rheumatoid arthritis. Repertoires were generated with immunoSEQ multiplex PCR, while TCRdb's copy carries only in-frame clones and drops some. The data hold about 10,000 clones, with roughly 80% observed a single time. The sequencing input was CD8+ T cells sorted from blood. The receptor set was obtained from a middle-aged man in good health. Both conserved end residues are part of each CDR3. The order of the fields is D gene, V gene, J gene, clone size, CDR3 protein, CDR3 DNA. D genes are given only for firm matches. Clone size appears in some rows only: once, few, many, or a class for an expanded clone.

d_gene: -
v_gene: TRBV5-4
j_gene: TRBJ1-1
abundance: few
CDR3aa: CASSPGGLVNTEAFF
CDR3nt: TGTGCCAGCAGCCCCGGCGGGCTGGTGAACACTGAAGCTTTCTTT

d_gene: -
v_gene: TRBV6-5
j_gene: TRBJ2-6
abundance: -
CDR3aa: CASSFQGTNVLTF
CDR3nt: TGTGCCAGCAGTTTTCAGGGGACAAACGTCCTGACTTTC

d_gene: TRBD2
v_gene: TRBV18
j_gene: TRBJ2-2
abundance: -
CDR3aa: CASSSSGLAGDTGELFF
CDR3nt: TGTGCCAGCTCATCGTCGGGACTAGCGGGAGATACCGGGGAGCTGTTTTTT

d_gene: -
v_gene: TRBV2
j_gene: TRBJ2-1
abundance: -
CDR3aa: CASSEEGWNEQFF
CDR3nt: TGTGCCAGCAGTGAAGAGGGGTGGAATGAGCAGTTCTTC

d_gene: TRBD2
v_gene: TRBV9
j_gene: TRBJ2-6
abundance: -
CDR3aa: CASGGLAALSGANVLTF
CDR3nt: TGTGCCAGCGGCGGACTAGCGGCTCTCTCTGGGGCCAACGTCCTGACTTTC

d_gene: -
v_gene: TRBV11-1
j_gene: TRBJ2-2
abundance: -
CDR3aa: CATAPRRTNTGELFF
CDR3nt: TGTGCCACCGCCCCGAGGAGGACGAACACCGGGGAGCTGTTTTTT

d_gene: -
v_gene: TRBV11-2
j_gene: TRBJ2-1
abundance: -
CDR3aa: CASSLEAGPYNEQFF
CDR3nt: TGTGCCAGCAGCTTAGAGGCAGGCCCCTACAATGAGCAGTTCTTC

d_gene: -
v_gene: TRBV19
j_gene: TRBJ2-7
abundance: -
CDR3aa: CASSIGYSPTYEQYF
CDR3nt: TGTGCCAGTAGTATAGGATACAGTCCTACCTACGAGCAGTACTTC

d_gene: -
v_gene: TRBV28
j_gene: TRBJ1-2
abundance: -
CDR3aa: CASSLSRRGSYGYTF
CDR3nt: TGTGCCAGCAGTTTAAGTCGACGGGGGTCGTATGGCTACACCTTC

d_gene: TRBD2
v_gene: TRBV27
j_gene: TRBJ2-1
abundance: -
CDR3aa: CASTRGSGSYNEQFF
CDR3nt: TGTGCCAGCACTCGGGGGAGCGGGAGCTACAATGAGCAGTTCTTC

d_gene: -
v_gene: TRBV28
j_gene: TRBJ1-1
abundance: -
CDR3aa: CASSLDWGLRTEAFF
CDR3nt: TGTGCCAGCAGTCTAGACTGGGGGCTTCGAACTGAAGCTTTCTTT

d_gene: -
v_gene: TRBV28
j_gene: TRBJ2-7
abundance: -
CDR3aa: CATLRQGSYEQYF
CDR3nt: TGTGCAACTCTTCGGCAGGGATCCTACGAGCAGTACTTC

d_gene: -
v_gene: TRBV9
j_gene: TRBJ2-3
abundance: -
CDR3aa: CASSPLELAVEDTQYF
CDR3nt: TGTGCCAGCAGCCCCCTTGAGCTAGCCGTGGAAGATACGCAGTATTTT

d_gene: -
v_gene: TRBV7-9
j_gene: TRBJ2-7
abundance: -
CDR3aa: CASSNQGPYEQYF
CDR3nt: TGTGCCAGCAGCAATCAGGGCCCTTACGAGCAGTACTTC

d_gene: -
v_gene: TRBV5-4
j_gene: TRBJ2-7
abundance: -
CDR3aa: CASSPDRSYEQYF
CDR3nt: TGTGCCAGCAGCCCCGACAGGTCCTACGAGCAGTACTTC

d_gene: -
v_gene: TRBV28
j_gene: TRBJ1-6
abundance: -
CDR3aa: CASSFRGGYSPLHF
CDR3nt: TGTGCCAGCAGTTTCAGGGGAGGGTATTCACCCCTCCACTTT

d_gene: -
v_gene: TRBV9
j_gene: TRBJ2-3
abundance: -
CDR3aa: CASSNKLQGDTQYF
CDR3nt: TGTGCCAGCAGCAACAAATTACAGGGAGATACGCAGTATTTT

d_gene: TRBD2
v_gene: TRBV5-6
j_gene: TRBJ2-1
abundance: -
CDR3aa: CASSPLAEIYNEQFF
CDR3nt: TGTGCCAGCAGCCCACTAGCGGAAATATACAATGAGCAGTTCTTC

d_gene: -
v_gene: TRBV10-3
j_gene: TRBJ1-5
abundance: -
CDR3aa: CAISGEQGYQPQHF
CDR3nt: TGTGCCATCAGTGGGGAACAGGGATACCAGCCCCAGCATTTT

d_gene: TRBD2
v_gene: TRBV19
j_gene: TRBJ2-1
abundance: -
CDR3aa: CASRTTGAPLTSGLNEQFF
CDR3nt: TGTGCCAGTCGCACTACAGGGGCCCCCTTGACTAGCGGCCTTAATGAGCAGTTCTTC

d_gene: -
v_gene: TRBV29-1
j_gene: TRBJ2-2
abundance: -
CDR3aa: CSVGSGAPNTGELFF
CDR3nt: TGCAGCGTTGGTAGTGGGGCACCGAACACCGGGGAGCTGTTTTTT

d_gene: TRBD2
v_gene: TRBV5-4
j_gene: TRBJ2-5
abundance: -
CDR3aa: CASSPTGLAGEDTETQYF
CDR3nt: TGTGCCAGCAGCCCTACGGGACTAGCGGGAGAGGACACGGAGACCCAGTACTTC

d_gene: -
v_gene: TRBV5-4
j_gene: TRBJ2-7
abundance: -
CDR3aa: CASSAGGYEQYF
CDR3nt: TGTGCCAGCAGTGCCGGAGGCTACGAGCAGTACTTC

d_gene: -
v_gene: TRBV11-2
j_gene: TRBJ2-5
abundance: -
CDR3aa: CASSLGAIPETQYF
CDR3nt: TGTGCCAGCAGCTTAGGGGCGATCCCCGAGACCCAGTACTTC

d_gene: TRBD1
v_gene: TRBV11-1
j_gene: TRBJ2-3
abundance: once
CDR3aa: CASSLSLGQATDTQYF
CDR3nt: TGTGCCAGCAGCTTATCGTTGGGACAGGCCACAGATACGCAGTATTTT

d_gene: -
v_gene: TRBV28
j_gene: TRBJ2-1
abundance: -
CDR3aa: CASSFPLAGFYNEQFF
CDR3nt: TGTGCCAGCAGTTTCCCCCTAGCCGGATTCTACAATGAGCAGTTCTTC

d_gene: -
v_gene: TRBV16
j_gene: TRBJ2-5
abundance: -
CDR3aa: CASSPRHVYQETQYF
CDR3nt: TGTGCCAGCAGCCCCCGACACGTGTACCAAGAGACCCAGTACTTC

d_gene: -
v_gene: TRBV29-1
j_gene: TRBJ2-3
abundance: few
CDR3aa: CSVDEGLRDTQYF
CDR3nt: TGCAGCGTTGATGAAGGTCTCAGGGATACGCAGTATTTT

d_gene: -
v_gene: TRBV14
j_gene: TRBJ2-7
abundance: once
CDR3aa: CASSQDRGASYEQYF
CDR3nt: TGTGCCAGCAGCCAAGATCGGGGGGCCTCCTACGAGCAGTACTTC

d_gene: TRBD2
v_gene: TRBV30
j_gene: TRBJ2-1
abundance: large
CDR3aa: CAWSLGLASEQFF
CDR3nt: TGTGCCTGGAGTCTCGGACTAGCGAGTGAGCAGTTCTTC

d_gene: -
v_gene: TRBV9
j_gene: TRBJ2-7
abundance: few
CDR3aa: CASSVGDNYEQYF
CDR3nt: TGTGCCAGCAGCGTAGGGGACAACTACGAGCAGTACTTC

d_gene: TRBD1
v_gene: TRBV19
j_gene: TRBJ1-2
abundance: once
CDR3aa: CASWGRDRRVGYTF
CDR3nt: TGTGCCTCTTGGGGACGGGACAGGAGAGTTGGCTACACCTTC

d_gene: -
v_gene: TRBV15
j_gene: TRBJ2-2
abundance: once
CDR3aa: CATSSEERELFF
CDR3nt: TGTGCCACCAGTTCGGAGGAACGGGAGCTGTTTTTT

d_gene: -
v_gene: TRBV7-2
j_gene: TRBJ2-1
abundance: -
CDR3aa: CASSLVIGSGNEQFF
CDR3nt: TGTGCCAGCAGCTTAGTTATAGGCTCCGGGAATGAGCAGTTCTTC

d_gene: -
v_gene: TRBV7-9
j_gene: TRBJ1-1
abundance: -
CDR3aa: CASSFGGLNTEAFF
CDR3nt: TGTGCCAGCAGCTTCGGAGGGCTGAACACTGAAGCTTTCTTT

d_gene: TRBD1
v_gene: TRBV19
j_gene: TRBJ2-7
abundance: -
CDR3aa: CASSVTGEEQYF
CDR3nt: TGTGCCAGTAGTGTGACAGGGGAAGAGCAGTACTTC

d_gene: TRBD2
v_gene: TRBV7-2
j_gene: TRBJ2-4
abundance: -
CDR3aa: CASSLAVAGGNIQYF
CDR3nt: TGTGCCAGCAGCTTAGCGGTCGCGGGGGGGAACATTCAGTACTTC

d_gene: -
v_gene: TRBV16
j_gene: TRBJ2-2
abundance: -
CDR3aa: CASSQGTQDTGELFF
CDR3nt: TGTGCCAGCAGCCAAGGGACACAAGACACCGGGGAGCTGTTTTTT

d_gene: -
v_gene: TRBV9
j_gene: TRBJ1-1
abundance: -
CDR3aa: CASSVEGDVGTEAFF
CDR3nt: TGTGCCAGCAGCGTAGAGGGGGATGTGGGCACTGAAGCTTTCTTT

d_gene: -
v_gene: TRBV19
j_gene: TRBJ2-7
abundance: -
CDR3aa: CASSFGGSSYEQYF
CDR3nt: TGTGCCAGTAGTTTCGGGGGAAGCTCCTACGAGCAGTACTTC

d_gene: TRBD2
v_gene: TRBV5-4
j_gene: TRBJ2-7
abundance: few
CDR3aa: CASSRGLAGTYEQYF
CDR3nt: TGTGCCAGCAGCCGGGGACTAGCGGGAACCTACGAGCAGTACTTC

d_gene: TRBD1
v_gene: TRBV6-1
j_gene: TRBJ1-5
abundance: -
CDR3aa: CASTPRGLGNQPQHF
CDR3nt: TGTGCCAGCACTCCCAGGGGGCTAGGCAATCAGCCCCAGCATTTT

d_gene: -
v_gene: TRBV20-1
j_gene: TRBJ2-1
abundance: -
CDR3aa: CSADWGDEQFF
CDR3nt: TGCAGTGCCGACTGGGGCGATGAGCAGTTCTTC

d_gene: TRBD2
v_gene: TRBV9
j_gene: TRBJ2-3
abundance: -
CDR3aa: CASSPRAGGPADTQYF
CDR3nt: TGTGCCAGCAGCCCCCGGGCGGGAGGGCCGGCAGATACGCAGTATTTT

d_gene: TRBD2
v_gene: TRBV4-1
j_gene: TRBJ2-5
abundance: -
CDR3aa: CASSQDVAGGGETQYF
CDR3nt: TGCGCCAGCAGCCAAGATGTAGCGGGAGGTGGCGAGACCCAGTACTTC

d_gene: TRBD1
v_gene: TRBV5-1
j_gene: TRBJ2-7
abundance: -
CDR3aa: CASRTYRDSIRKSSYEQYF
CDR3nt: TGCGCCAGTAGAACCTACCGGGACAGCATAAGGAAGAGCTCCTACGAGCAGTACTTC

d_gene: -
v_gene: TRBV7-2
j_gene: TRBJ2-3
abundance: -
CDR3aa: CASSGLAADTQYF
CDR3nt: TGTGCCAGCAGTGGATTAGCGGCAGATACGCAGTATTTT

d_gene: -
v_gene: TRBV6-1
j_gene: TRBJ2-7
abundance: -
CDR3aa: CASSGRGSSYEQYF
CDR3nt: TGTGCCAGCAGTGGCCGGGGGAGCTCCTACGAGCAGTACTTC

d_gene: -
v_gene: TRBV19
j_gene: TRBJ1-1
abundance: -
CDR3aa: CASSSPLGGGITEAFF
CDR3nt: TGTGCCAGTAGTTCCCCCCTAGGGGGGGGGATCACTGAAGCTTTCTTT

d_gene: -
v_gene: TRBV5-1
j_gene: TRBJ2-3
abundance: -
CDR3aa: CASSLEGADTQYF
CDR3nt: TGCGCCAGCAGCTTGGAGGGGGCAGATACGCAGTATTTT

d_gene: TRBD1
v_gene: TRBV19
j_gene: TRBJ2-7
abundance: few
CDR3aa: CASSKGPQGDEQYF
CDR3nt: TGTGCCAGTAGTAAAGGTCCTCAGGGGGACGAGCAGTACTTC

d_gene: -
v_gene: TRBV15
j_gene: TRBJ1-1
abundance: -
CDR3aa: CATSRGRGTEAFF
CDR3nt: TGTGCCACCAGCAGGGGGAGAGGCACTGAAGCTTTCTTT

d_gene: TRBD1
v_gene: TRBV9
j_gene: TRBJ1-6
abundance: -
CDR3aa: CASSGGQGLVSPLHF
CDR3nt: TGTGCCAGCAGCGGGGGACAGGGACTTGTTTCACCCCTCCACTTT

d_gene: -
v_gene: TRBV9
j_gene: TRBJ2-7
abundance: -
CDR3aa: CASSQVRGGYEQYF
CDR3nt: TGTGCCAGCAGCCAAGTCAGAGGGGGCTACGAGCAGTACTTC

d_gene: -
v_gene: TRBV9
j_gene: TRBJ2-5
abundance: -
CDR3aa: CASSHSVGGSEETQYF
CDR3nt: TGTGCCAGCAGCCATTCGGTAGGAGGGTCCGAAGAGACCCAGTACTTC

d_gene: -
v_gene: TRBV27
j_gene: TRBJ2-7
abundance: -
CDR3aa: CASSLSRVSSYEQYF
CDR3nt: TGTGCCAGCAGTTTATCGCGCGTATCCTCCTACGAGCAGTACTTC

d_gene: TRBD2
v_gene: TRBV15
j_gene: TRBJ2-5
abundance: -
CDR3aa: CATRNTGTSGGKETQYF
CDR3nt: TGTGCCACCAGGAATACTGGGACTAGCGGGGGGAAAGAGACCCAGTACTTC

d_gene: -
v_gene: TRBV6-1
j_gene: TRBJ1-4
abundance: -
CDR3aa: CASSADRFDPTNEKLFF
CDR3nt: TGTGCCAGCAGTGCCGACAGATTCGACCCAACTAATGAAAAACTGTTTTTT

d_gene: -
v_gene: TRBV27
j_gene: TRBJ2-7
abundance: -
CDR3aa: CASSLGQGGYEQYF
CDR3nt: TGTGCCAGCAGTTTAGGCCAGGGGGGCTACGAGCAGTACTTC